This TCR beta chain was profiled in a study of cytomegalovirus exposure and HLA in healthy donors. Findings and caveats of the study: Researchers counted around 180 TCR beta chains as cytomegalovirus-associated. Both high specificity and high sensitivity reportedly marked the classifier's diagnosis of cytomegalovirus status.

There are a few counts of this clone. Its antigen is unknown. Libraries were prepared by immunoSEQ multiplex PCR; TCRdb keeps only in-frame clonotypes and omits some of them. The repertoire has approximately 170,000 clones, approximately 84% of them found once; the top ten carry roughly 10%. The sequenced sample was PBMCs. The clonotype originates from a man aged 25-40 years in good health and CMV-seropositive.

CDR3 sequence reads: CASSLAGESNEQFF. The CDR3 bases are TGTGCCAGCAGTTTAGCGGGGGAAAGCAATGAGCAGTTCTTC. The chain combines TRBV28 with TRBJ2-1; 7 nucleotides line up with TRBD2. With V trimmed by 2 bases and J by 6 bases, 4 bases remained unmatched. Germline CDR1 and CDR2: MDHEN and SYDVKM. The CDR3 is made up of 14 amino acids. Combining the CDR3 with reference TRBV28 and TRBJ2-1 gives the whole variable domain DVKVTQSSRYLVKRTGEKVFLECVQDMDHENMFWYRQDPGLGLRLIYFSYDVKMKEKGDIPEGYSVSREKKERFSLILESASTNQTSMYLCASSLAGESNEQFFGPGTRLTVL.